The present T cell receptor beta chain was sequenced within a study of blood T cell repertoires in COVID-19. Study-wide background: Samples came from the United States, Italy and Spain, spanning acute and convalescent COVID-19. PBMCs, B-cell-depleted T cells, or T cells were the source of the cDNA or gDNA that made up the material.

Produced via immunoSEQ multiplex PCR; TCRdb's table is partial and in-frame only. Of some 130,000 clones in the sample, 85% to 90% were seen once. The CDR3 length is 16 residues. V lost 5 bases to trimming and J lost 2 bases, with 15 bases between them. CDR1 is SEHNR, CDR2 FQNEAQ, per germline (reference sequence). Sequencing was done on a sample of peripheral blood. The chain uses TRBV7-9 and TRBJ2-2; no clear D gene. This sequence originates from a man aged 65 to 85 with active COVID-19. DNA of the CDR3: TGTGCCAGCAGCCCCCCCGGTAATCGAAACACCGGGGAGCTGTTTTTT. This codes for CASSPPGNRNTGELFF.